This record looks at one T cell receptor (beta chain) sequence and its context. Sequencing used immunoSEQ multiplex PCR; TCRdb keeps in-frame clones, though not all of them. The data contain about 170,000 clones, just over 90% of them singletons. This sample stems from a study of blood T cell repertoires in COVID-19. Study at large: The study drew acute and convalescent COVID-19 samples from the United States, Italy and Spain.

The CDR3 is made up of 14 amino acids. Germline assignment: CDR1 SGHTS and CDR2 YDEGEE. The V end was cut by 1 base, the J end by 3 bases, with 8 bases between. The sample consisted of peripheral blood. The clonotype comes from a young man with COVID-19, enrolled during active disease. The J gene is TRBJ1-5, the V gene TRBV5-8; D unresolved. CDR3 in amino acids: CASSLFSPNQPQHF. The CDR3 DNA is TGTGCCAGCAGCTTGTTTAGTCCCAATCAGCCCCAGCATTTT.